This TCR beta chain was captured by sequencing in a study of T cells of healthy individuals. Using its own MiXCR run on the 5' RACE reads, TCRdb lists one record per CDR3 protein. The table includes 75,000 to 95,000 distinct CDR3 sequences, approximately 4.8% detected once. Germline CDR1 MNHEY, CDR2 SVGAGI. The CDR3 sequence is 13 residues long. V was trimmed by 5 bases and J by 8 bases, leaving 15 bases between them. This clonotype was seen ten or more times. The clonotype comes from a female donor in good health. The rearrangement joins TRBV6-5 to TRBJ1-2; D not certain. The CDR3: CASSPRQVGGYTF. The CDR3 DNA follows: TGTGCCAGCAGTCCGCGGCAGGTGGGCGGCTACACCTTC.